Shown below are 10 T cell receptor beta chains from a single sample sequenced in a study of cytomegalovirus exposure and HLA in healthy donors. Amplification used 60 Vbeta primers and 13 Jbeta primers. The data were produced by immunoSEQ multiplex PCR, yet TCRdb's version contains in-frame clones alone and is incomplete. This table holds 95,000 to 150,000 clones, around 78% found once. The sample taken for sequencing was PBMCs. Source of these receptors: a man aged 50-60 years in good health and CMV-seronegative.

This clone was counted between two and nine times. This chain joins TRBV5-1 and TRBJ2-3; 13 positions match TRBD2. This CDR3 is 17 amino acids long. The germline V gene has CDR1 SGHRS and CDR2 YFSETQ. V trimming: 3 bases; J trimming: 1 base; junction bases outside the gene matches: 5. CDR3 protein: CASSWGGTSGGTDTQYF. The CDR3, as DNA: TGCGCCAGCAGCTGGGGCGGGACTAGCGGGGGCACAGATACGCAGTATTTT.

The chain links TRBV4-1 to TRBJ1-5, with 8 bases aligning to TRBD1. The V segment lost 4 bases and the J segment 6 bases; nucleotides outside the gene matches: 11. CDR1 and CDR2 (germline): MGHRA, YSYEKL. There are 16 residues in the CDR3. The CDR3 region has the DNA TGCGCCAGCAGCCTCACGATCAGGGGGCTACGTCAGCCCCAGCATTTT. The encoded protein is CASSLTIRGLRQPQHF.

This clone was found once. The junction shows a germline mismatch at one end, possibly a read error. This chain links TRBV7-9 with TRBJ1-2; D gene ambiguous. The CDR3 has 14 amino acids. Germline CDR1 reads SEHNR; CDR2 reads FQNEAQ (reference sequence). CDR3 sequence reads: CSSSPPLSASGYTF. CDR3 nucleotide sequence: TGTTCCAGCAGCCCCCCGCTGAGTGCATCGGGCTACACCTTC.

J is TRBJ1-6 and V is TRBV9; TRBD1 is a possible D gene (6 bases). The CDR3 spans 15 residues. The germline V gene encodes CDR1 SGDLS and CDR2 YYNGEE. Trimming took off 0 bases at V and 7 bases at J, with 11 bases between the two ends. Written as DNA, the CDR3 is TGTGCCAGCAGCGTAGAAACAGGGAGAAATTCACCCCTCCACTTT. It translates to CASSVETGRNSPLHF.

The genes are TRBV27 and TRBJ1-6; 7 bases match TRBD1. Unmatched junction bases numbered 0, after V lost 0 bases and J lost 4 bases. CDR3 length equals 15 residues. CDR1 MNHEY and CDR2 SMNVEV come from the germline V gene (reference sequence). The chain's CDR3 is CASSLSQGYNSPLHF. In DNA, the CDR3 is TGTGCCAGCAGTTTATCACAGGGGTATAATTCACCCCTCCACTTT.

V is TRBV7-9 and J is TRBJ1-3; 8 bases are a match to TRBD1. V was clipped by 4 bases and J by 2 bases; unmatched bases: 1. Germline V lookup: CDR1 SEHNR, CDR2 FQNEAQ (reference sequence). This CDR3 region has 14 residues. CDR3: CASSSGQAGNTIYF. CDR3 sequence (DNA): TGTGCCAGCAGCTCGGGACAGGCTGGAAACACCATATATTTT.

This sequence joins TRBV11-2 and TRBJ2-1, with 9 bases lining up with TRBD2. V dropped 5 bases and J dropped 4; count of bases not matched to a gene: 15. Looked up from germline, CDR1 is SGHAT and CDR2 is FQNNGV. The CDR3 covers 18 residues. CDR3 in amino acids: CASSLRAASGATYNEQFF. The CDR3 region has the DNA TGTGCCAGCAGCCTCCGGGCAGCTAGCGGGGCTACGTACAATGAGCAGTTCTTC.

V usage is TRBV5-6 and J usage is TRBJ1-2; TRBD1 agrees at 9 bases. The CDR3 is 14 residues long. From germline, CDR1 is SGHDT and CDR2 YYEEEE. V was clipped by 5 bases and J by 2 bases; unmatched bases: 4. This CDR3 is CASRPTGGNYGYTF. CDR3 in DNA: TGTGCCAGCAGACCGACAGGGGGGAACTATGGCTACACCTTC.

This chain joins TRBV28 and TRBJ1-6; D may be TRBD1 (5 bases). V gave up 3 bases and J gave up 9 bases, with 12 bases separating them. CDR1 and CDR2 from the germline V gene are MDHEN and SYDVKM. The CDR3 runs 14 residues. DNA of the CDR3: TGTGCCAGCAGTTTCGGGGGGATTGGTTCACCCCTCCACTTT. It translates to CASSFGGIGSPLHF.

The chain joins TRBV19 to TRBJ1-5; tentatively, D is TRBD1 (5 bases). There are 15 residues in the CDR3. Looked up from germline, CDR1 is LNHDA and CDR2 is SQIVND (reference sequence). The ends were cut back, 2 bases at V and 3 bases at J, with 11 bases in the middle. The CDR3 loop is CASSISGPLNQPQHF. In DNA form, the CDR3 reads TGTGCCAGTAGTATATCAGGGCCACTCAATCAGCCCCAGCATTTT. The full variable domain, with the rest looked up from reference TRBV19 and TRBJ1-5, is DGGITQSPKYLFRKEGQNVTLSCEQNLNHDAMYWYRQDPGQGLRLIYYSQIVNDFQKGDIAEGYSVSREKKESFPLTVTSAQKNPTAFYLCASSISGPLNQPQHFGDGTRLSIL.